The present T cell receptor beta chain was sequenced within a study of blood T cell repertoires in COVID-19. Clones were read by immunoSEQ multiplex PCR, and TCRdb kept only the in-frame ones, dropping some. The sample has about 280,000 clones, over 75% seen once. The sample consisted of peripheral blood. This clonotype was sampled from a human donor in a cohort sampled during active COVID-19.

The CDR3 DNA sequence: TGTGCCAGCTCAGCACAGGGGAACGAGCAGTACTTC. Translation: CASSAQGNEQYF. The chain combines TRBV18 with TRBJ2-7; TRBD1 matches at 7 bases. The germline gives CDR1 KGHSH, CDR2 LQKENI. V shed 5 bases and J 5 bases; nucleotides not matched to a gene: 3. The CDR3 loop spans 12 amino acids.